This T cell receptor (beta chain) came from a study of graft-versus-host responses after intestinal transplantation. Study in general: Among the recipients, transplants were multivisceral, liver-intestinal, or isolated intestinal.

TCRdb's table, derived via immunoSEQ multiplex PCR, lists solely in-frame clones and lacks some. The sample has about 41,000 clones, approximately 95% seen once. About this clone itself: Its matching antigen is unknown.

This CDR3 is built from 14 residues. Looked up from germline, CDR1 is SNHLY and CDR2 is FYNNEI. The germline V and J ends were trimmed by 3 bases and 0 bases, with 6 bases remaining between them. Notes on the study in general: Recipient marrow contained GvH clones, some of which appeared first in ileum or blood. Maximum circulating GvH clone levels tracked with early post-transplant HvG decreases. The study found high graft-versus-host to host-versus-graft clonal ratios in allografts of patients with graft-donor T cell macrochimerism.

The chain links TRBV2 to TRBJ2-1, with a weak D call TRBD2 (6 bases). This material consisted of unstimulated CD8+ T cells sorted from spleen or lymph node cells, taken before transplant. The receptor was derived from a human donor who was the organ donor for an intestinal transplant. CDR3: CASSEGGSYNEQFF. CDR3 DNA: TGTGCCAGCAGTGAGGGGGGCTCCTACAATGAGCAGTTCTTC.